This passage covers 10 T cell receptor beta chains from one sample sequenced in a study of blood T cell repertoires in COVID-19. Sequenced by immunoSEQ multiplex PCR; TCRdb stores in-frame clones only, minus some. The data show 150,000 to 200,000 clones, around 76% seen once. The sample consisted of peripheral blood. The receptors stem from a woman aged 55-69 years with COVID-19, enrolled during active disease.

The rearrangement joins TRBV6-1 to TRBJ1-2; TRBD1 matches at 7 bases. The CDR3 extends over 14 amino acids. CDR1 is MNHNS, CDR2 SASEGT, per germline. The J segment lost 0 bases and the V segment lost 2 bases, leaving 0 bases of the junction unmatched. The CDR3 nucleotides read TGTGCCAGCAGTGAACAGGGGGCTAACTATGGCTACACCTTC. Encoded protein: CASSEQGANYGYTF.

This sequence joins TRBV27 and TRBJ1-4, with 7 bases matching TRBD1. This CDR3 spans 13 amino acids. The J segment lost 8 bases and the V segment lost 7 bases, leaving 7 bases of the junction unmatched. Germline V lookup: CDR1 MNHEY, CDR2 SMNVEV (reference sequence). In DNA, the CDR3 is TGTGCCAGCAAGGCAGGGGGAGAGGAAAAACTGTTTTTT. Protein product: CASKAGGEEKLFF. Combining the CDR3 with reference TRBV27 and TRBJ1-4 gives the whole variable domain EAQVTQNPRYLITVTGKKLTVTCSQNMNHEYMSWYRQDPGLGLRQIYYSMNVEVTDKGDVPEGYKVSRKEKRNFPLILESPSPNQTSLYFCASKAGGEEKLFFGSGTQLSVL.

The V gene is TRBV29-1, the J gene TRBJ2-3; the D gene is possibly TRBD2 (6 bases). Between the trimmed V and J ends, which lost 5 bases and 5 bases, there was a span of 17 bases. The CDR3 runs to 14 residues. Germline V gives CDR1 SQVTM, CDR2 ANQGSEA. CDR3 protein: CSVSHGYGGDTQYF. The CDR3 DNA is TGCAGCGTTTCCCATGGCTACGGGGGAGATACGCAGTATTTT.

The rearrangement joins TRBV9 to TRBJ2-2; D unclear. Trimming pared 4 bases from V and 5 bases from J, leaving 9 bases between. Per germline, CDR1 SGDLS and CDR2 YYNGEE. CDR3 length equals 13 residues. The CDR3 loop reads CASSRLLTGELFF. The CDR3 DNA sequence: TGTGCCAGCAGCCGTTTGTTAACCGGGGAGCTGTTTTTT.

The chain employs TRBV3-1 (or the pseudogene TRBV3-2) and TRBJ1-4; the match to TRBD1 covers 8 bases. There are 16 residues in the CDR3. V shed 4 bases and J 5 bases; nucleotides not matched to a gene: 9. The V gene's germline CDR1 is LGHDT and CDR2 YNNKEL (reference sequence). CDR3 DNA sequence: TGTGCCAGCAGCCCCGGCAGGACAGGGCGGAATGAAAAACTGTTTTTT. Its translation is CASSPGRTGRNEKLFF.

This clone was detected many times. The chain uses TRBV5-1 and TRBJ2-3; 15 bases line up with TRBD2. CDR1 is SGHRS, CDR2 YFSETQ, per germline. V lost 5 bases to trimming and J lost 0 bases; unmatched junction nucleotides: 4. This CDR3 contains 17 residues. DNA of the CDR3: TGCGCCAGCAGATCGGGACTAGCGGGGGGCAGCACAGATACGCAGTATTTT. This encodes CASRSGLAGGSTDTQYF.

This clone was seen just once. V usage is TRBV4-1 and J usage is TRBJ2-7; 10 bases line up with TRBD1. There are 18 residues in the CDR3. Germline values: CDR1 MGHRA, CDR2 YSYEKL. Trimming removed 3 bases from V and 5 bases from J; junction bases left unmatched: 16. This CDR3 reads CASSQGLGGQGFLDEQYF. Here the CDR3 DNA reads TGCGCCAGCAGCCAGGGCCTCGGGGGACAGGGGTTTTTGGACGAGCAGTACTTC.

CDR3 coding DNA: TGTGCCAGCAGTGGGCCAATCGGTCGGACAGGGATACTAAATGAGCAGTTCTTC. Its protein product is CASSGPIGRTGILNEQFF. V is TRBV6-2 or TRBV6-3 and J is TRBJ2-1, with 8 bases identical to TRBD1. The ends lost 5 bases at V and 7 bases at J; junction bases unmatched: 19. Germline CDR1 and CDR2: MNHEY and SVGEGT. This CDR3 region has 18 residues.

The V and J genes are TRBV6-5 and TRBJ2-7; a possible D gene is TRBD1 (5 bases). Germline values: CDR1 MNHEY, CDR2 SVGAGI. This CDR3 spans 12 amino acids. V shed 6 bases and J shed 6 bases, with 12 bases lying between them. The CDR3 protein is CASRLRVREQYV. Here the CDR3 DNA reads TGTGCCAGCAGGCTCAGGGTCCGCGAGCAGTACGTC.

V usage is TRBV5-1 and J usage is TRBJ2-2, with TRBD2 matching over 10 bases. J lost 0 bases, V lost 0 bases, and 11 bases had no gene match. The CDR3 consists of 20 residues. CDR1 and CDR2 from the germline V gene are SGHRS and YFSETQ. This CDR3 is CASSLESVSGRYANTGELFF. DNA for the CDR3: TGCGCCAGCAGCTTGGAGTCGGTTAGCGGGAGGTACGCGAACACCGGGGAGCTGTTTTTT.